Listed here are 9 T cell receptor beta chains from one sample, sequenced in a study of blood T cell repertoires in COVID-19. TCRdb's table, derived via immunoSEQ multiplex PCR, lists solely in-frame clones and lacks some. The sample shows about 200,000 clones, 86% of them seen only once. The sequenced sample consisted of peripheral blood. These receptor sequences come from a man aged 45-65 years with acute or convalescent COVID-19.

The chain links TRBV7-2 to TRBJ1-5; 7 positions agree with TRBD1. J gave up 7 bases and V 5 bases, and 8 bases lay outside the gene matches. Germline CDR1 and CDR2: SGHTA and FQGNSA. The CDR3 sequence is 14 residues long. The CDR3 nucleotides read TGTGCCAGCAGCCTTAACAGGGGTGAACAGCCCCAGCATTTT. This sequence encodes CASSLNRGEQPQHF.

The chain links TRBV5-1 to TRBJ2-6; tentative D call: TRBD2 (5 bases). V was shortened by 4 bases and J by 0 bases, with 8 bases between the two germline ends. The CDR3 is 15 amino acids. The germline gives CDR1 SGHRS, CDR2 YFSETQ. CDR3 region: CASSPTSSGANVLTF. The CDR3 bases are TGCGCCAGCAGCCCCACTAGCTCTGGGGCCAACGTCCTGACTTTC.

The chain couples TRBV4-1 to TRBJ2-5; D remains unclear. CDR1 MGHRA and CDR2 YSYEKL come from the germline V gene. The CDR3 loop spans 15 amino acids. With 1 base removed from V and 1 base from J, the gap between germline ends came to 10 bases. The CDR3 DNA reads TGCGCCAGCAGCCAAGCCGACTCCCGCCAAGAGACCCAGTACTTC. It is translated as CASSQADSRQETQYF.

The chain has TRBV19 and TRBJ2-1; D is perhaps TRBD1 (5 bases). CDR1 is LNHDA, CDR2 SQIVND, per germline (reference sequence). Trimming left V 7 bases short and J 0 bases short, with 19 bases between. The CDR3 is made up of 17 amino acids. The CDR3 loop is CASTPLWQGSSYNEQFF. DNA for the CDR3: TGTGCCAGTACCCCCTTGTGGCAGGGAAGCTCCTACAATGAGCAGTTCTTC.

This chain links TRBV6-1 with TRBJ1-5; D is unresolved. CDR3 length: 13 residues. The V gene's germline CDR1 is MNHNS and CDR2 SASEGT. Trimming removed 11 bases from V and 1 base from J, with 12 bases in between. CDR3 region: CALGRESNQPQHF. CDR3 in DNA: TGTGCCCTCGGGAGGGAAAGCAATCAGCCCCAGCATTTT.

This chain links TRBV2 with TRBJ2-2; 7 nucleotides line up with TRBD1. CDR1 is SNHLY and CDR2 is FYNNEI in the germline V gene. The CDR3 totals 13 residues. V shed 11 bases, J shed 5 bases, and the junction held 8 bases outside the gene matches. CDR3 region: CAGDRVRTGELFF. The CDR3 coding sequence is TGTGCCGGTGACAGGGTACGGACCGGGGAGCTGTTTTTT.

J is TRBJ2-5 and V is TRBV7-9; TRBD1 might be the D (6 bases). The CDR3 extends over 16 amino acids. From germline, CDR1 is SEHNR and CDR2 FQNEAQ (reference sequence). V gave up 3 bases and J gave up 4 bases, with 18 bases separating them. As DNA, the CDR3 is TGTGCCAGCAGCTTCGGTCAGGGGTTTTTTTCAGAGACCCAGTACTTC. Translated, it gives CASSFGQGFFSETQYF.

For the CDR3, the DNA is TGTGCCAGAAGCGGGACAGGGGGTTCCTACGAGCAGTACTTC. It specifies CARSGTGGSYEQYF. The rearrangement joins TRBV5-3 to TRBJ2-7; 11 bases agree with TRBD1. TRBV5-3 is an ORF for which the function is uncertain. V was pared by 4 bases and J by 1 base, with 1 base of the junction left unmatched. This CDR3 is built from 14 residues.

The J gene is TRBJ1-1, the V gene TRBV18; 9 bases map to TRBD1. CDR1 and CDR2 (germline): KGHSH, LQKENI. The CDR3 has 15 residues. J lost 0 bases, V lost 3 bases, and 2 bases had no gene match. The chain's CDR3 is CASSPDRGLNTEAFF. DNA for the CDR3: TGTGCCAGCTCACCGGACAGGGGATTGAACACTGAAGCTTTCTTT.